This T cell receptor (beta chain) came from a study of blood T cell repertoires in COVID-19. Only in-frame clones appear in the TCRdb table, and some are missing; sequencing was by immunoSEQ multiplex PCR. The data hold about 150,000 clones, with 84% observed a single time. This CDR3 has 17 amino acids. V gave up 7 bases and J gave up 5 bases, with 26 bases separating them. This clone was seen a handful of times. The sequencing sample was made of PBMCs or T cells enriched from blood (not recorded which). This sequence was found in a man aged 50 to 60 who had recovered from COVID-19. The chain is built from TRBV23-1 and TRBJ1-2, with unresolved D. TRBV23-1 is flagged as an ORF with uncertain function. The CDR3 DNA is TGCGCCAGCACCACGATACCGGGCCCTTCAAAGCGGTATGGCTACACCTTC. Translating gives CASTTIPGPSKRYGYTF.